This T cell receptor beta chain emerged from a study of shared clonotypes between healthy human individuals. TCRdb's table, derived via immunoSEQ multiplex PCR, lists solely in-frame clones and lacks some. The sample has 2 million to 2.5 million clones; roughly 93% are singletons. This clone was seen only once. The germline CDR1 and CDR2 sequences are MDHEN and SYDVKM. The CDR3 covers 15 residues. V was trimmed by 6 bases and J by 9 bases, leaving 21 bases between them. The chain recombines TRBV28 with TRBJ2-4, with D possibly called TRBD1 or TRBD2 (8 bases each). The receptor comes from a man in his late teens or twenties in good health. Some clones in this sample may be carry-over from other donors' samples. The sequencing sample was made of naive CD4+ T cells from PBMCs. Subset defined: CD45RA+ positively selected. Here the CDR3 DNA reads TGTGCCAGCAGGACAGACACAGGGGGACTAGGCATTCAGTACTTC. It yields the protein CASRTDTGGLGIQYF.